The 10 T cell receptor beta chains reported below all come from one sample, sequenced in a study of blood T cell repertoires in COVID-19. Only in-frame clones appear in the TCRdb table, and some are missing; sequencing was by immunoSEQ multiplex PCR. This sample has hundreds of thousands of clones, with 70% to 90% found just once. What was sequenced was peripheral blood. These receptors were collected from a woman between 18 and 30 years old with acute or convalescent COVID-19.

This chain links TRBV19 with TRBJ1-1, with no clear D. V lost 0 bases to trimming and J lost 7 bases, with 12 bases between them. The CDR3 contains 14 residues. Germline values: CDR1 LNHDA, CDR2 SQIVND (reference sequence). DNA for the CDR3: TGTGCCAGTAGTATAGATCCGCGAGGGATTGAAGCTTTCTTT. This gives the protein CASSIDPRGIEAFF.

There are a few counts of this clone. The chain is built from TRBV6-5 and TRBJ2-1; 7 positions agree with TRBD1. Looked up from germline, CDR1 is MNHEY and CDR2 is SVGAGI. The CDR3 length is 10 residues. J gave up 15 bases and V 6 bases, and 5 bases lay outside the gene matches. The CDR3, as DNA: TGTGCCAGCAGGAGCCACAGGGGGTTCTTC. This translates into CASRSHRGFF.

The rearrangement joins TRBV6-2 or TRBV6-3 to TRBJ2-7; 7 bases are a match to TRBD2. Germline trimming cut 3 bases from V and 6 bases from J; bases unmatched to any gene: 5. CDR3 length equals 13 residues. The germline gives CDR1 MNHEY, CDR2 SVGEGT. CDR3 nucleotides: TGTGCCAGCAGTTATACAAGACTAGCCGAGCAGTACTTC. Protein product: CASSYTRLAEQYF.

The genes are TRBV20-1 and TRBJ1-1; the D is unclear. The CDR3 totals 11 residues. CDR1 is DFQATT and CDR2 is SNEGSKA in the germline V gene (reference sequence). V lost 1 base to trimming and J lost 8 bases, with 8 bases between them. The chain's CDR3 is CSARGAGEAFF. Here the CDR3 DNA reads TGCAGTGCTAGAGGGGCGGGGGAAGCTTTCTTT.

J is TRBJ1-4 and V is TRBV18; D uncertain. In germline, CDR1 is KGHSH, CDR2 LQKENI. This CDR3 is 14 amino acids long. The V end lost 4 bases, the J end lost 5 bases, and 11 bases lay between the germline ends. CDR3 in amino acids: CASSLITGNEKLFF. The DNA for the CDR3 is TGTGCCAGCTCACTTATTACGGGAAATGAAAAACTGTTTTTT.

The CDR3 coding sequence is TGTGCCAGCAGTTACTCCGGGGGGGAGAGGACCCAGTACTTC. It yields the protein CASSYSGGERTQYF. The chain uses TRBV6-5 and TRBJ2-5, with TRBD2 identical over 8 bases. CDR3 length: 14 amino acids. Trimming removed 0 bases from V and 7 bases from J; junction bases left unmatched: 4. Germline values: CDR1 MNHEY, CDR2 SVGAGI.

The CDR3 is CASGIAGAFNEQFF. CDR3 in DNA: TGTGCCAGCGGGATAGCGGGGGCCTTCAATGAGCAGTTCTTC. The chain has TRBV27 and TRBJ2-1; 9 bases line up with TRBD2. Germline CDR1 is MNHEY and CDR2 is SMNVEV (reference sequence). The CDR3 is 14 residues long. The V segment lost 8 bases and the J segment 6 bases; nucleotides outside the gene matches: 8.

V usage is TRBV2 and J usage is TRBJ1-6; D gene uncertain. Per the germline V gene, CDR1 is SNHLY and CDR2 is FYNNEI. The length of the CDR3 is 15 residues. Deletions cut 4 bases from V and 0 bases from J, with 7 bases between. The CDR3 sequence: CASSGRSSYNSPLHF. The CDR3, as DNA: TGTGCCAGCAGTGGGAGGAGCTCCTATAATTCACCCCTCCACTTT.

The J gene is TRBJ2-7, the V gene TRBV6-5; possible D gene TRBD1, 5 bases. This CDR3 has 13 amino acids. Trimming shortened V by 6 bases and J by 2 bases, and 11 bases separated the two germline ends. Germline values: CDR1 MNHEY, CDR2 SVGAGI. The CDR3 nucleotides are TGTGCCAGCAGGCCAGCAGGGCCCTACGAGCAGTACTTC. Amino acid sequence: CASRPAGPYEQYF.

The chain joins TRBV6-4 to TRBJ1-2; the match to TRBD1 covers 7 bases. V was pared by 10 bases and J by 0 bases, with 11 bases of the junction left unmatched. The CDR3 length is 15 residues. CDR1 is MRHNA and CDR2 is SNTAGT in the germline V gene. The CDR3 coding sequence is TGTGCCACCCCGACAGGGAAATTAGCTAACTATGGCTACACCTTC. Translation gives CATPTGKLANYGYTF.